The 32 T cell receptor beta chains reported below all come from one sample, sequenced in a study of shared clonotypes between healthy human individuals. Repertoires were generated with immunoSEQ multiplex PCR, while TCRdb's copy carries only in-frame clones and drops some. The sample yields around 1.4 million clones, around 98.5% seen once. The specimen was naive CD4+ T cells sorted from blood. Subset here: CD45RA+ positively selected. All receptors derive from a man aged 30 to 45 in good health.

The chain joins TRBV28 to TRBJ1-3, with TRBD1 as a possible D gene (5 bases). CDR3 size: 17 residues. CDR1 and CDR2 (germline): MDHEN, SYDVKM. V was cut by 4 bases and J by 2 bases, with 18 bases left in between. The CDR3 DNA reads TGTGCCAGCAGTTCAACTCCCGGGGCAACTGCTGGAAACACCATATATTTT. Amino acids: CASSSTPGATAGNTIYF.

This sequence joins TRBV29-1 and TRBJ2-1; the match to TRBD1 covers 8 bases. In germline, CDR1 is SQVTM, CDR2 ANQGSEA. CDR3 length equals 12 residues. With 7 bases clipped from V and 8 bases from J, the junction kept 7 bases outside the gene matches. The chain's CDR3 is CSARTGTHEQFF. The CDR3 DNA reads TGCAGCGCTCGGACAGGGACCCATGAGCAGTTCTTC.

The chain is built from TRBV27 and TRBJ2-7, with TRBD1 as a possible D gene (5 bases). The germline CDR1 and CDR2 sequences are MNHEY and SMNVEV (reference sequence). Trimming took off 0 bases at V and 3 bases at J, with 9 bases between the two ends. This CDR3 is built from 14 residues. The CDR3 is CASSLSERGYEQYF. CDR3 bases: TGTGCCAGCAGTTTATCGGAAAGGGGCTACGAGCAGTACTTC.

V usage is TRBV5-4 and J usage is TRBJ2-3; 7 bases are shared with TRBD1. V shed 1 base and J 4 bases; nucleotides not matched to a gene: 6. Germline CDR1 and CDR2: SGHNT and YYREEE (reference sequence). The CDR3 has 15 amino acids. The CDR3 DNA is TGTGCCAGCAGCTTGAGGGACAGTGGAGCAGATACGCAGTATTTT. Residues: CASSLRDSGADTQYF.

The chain joins TRBV28 to TRBJ2-7; 7 bases line up with TRBD2. In germline, CDR1 is MDHEN, CDR2 SYDVKM. This CDR3 contains 14 residues. Losses at the gene ends were 6 bases for V and 5 bases for J; bases not matched to a gene: 10. The CDR3 region is CASRMGLSVDEQYF. CDR3 bases: TGTGCCAGCAGGATGGGACTATCGGTTGACGAGCAGTACTTC.

A single count supports this clone. Other DNA sequences in this specimen translate into the identical CDR3. The V call is TRBV5-4, the J call TRBJ2-2; D remains unclear. Trimming pared 1 base from V and 8 bases from J, leaving 6 bases between. The CDR3 sequence is 12 residues long. Germline loops: CDR1 SGHNT, CDR2 YYREEE (reference sequence). This CDR3 reads CASSLLAGELFF. The CDR3 coding sequence is TGTGCCAGCAGCTTGTTGGCTGGGGAGCTGTTTTTT.

The sample holds one count of this clone. The chain employs TRBV7-8 and TRBJ2-7; TRBD2 aligns across 9 bases. The CDR3 spans 14 residues. Germline CDR1 is SGHVS and CDR2 is FQNEAQ. V shed 7 bases, J shed 5 bases, and the junction held 9 bases outside the gene matches. The CDR3 is CASTIGTSSNEQYF. Here the CDR3 DNA reads TGTGCCAGCACCATTGGGACTAGCTCGAACGAGCAGTACTTC.

V gene TRBV5-4 combines with J gene TRBJ2-5; 9 nucleotides align to TRBD1. The junction had 7 bases not matched to a gene; V was cut back by 3 bases and J by 4 bases. Germline V CDR1 and CDR2: SGHNT, YYREEE (reference sequence). There are 15 residues in the CDR3. CDR3 sequence: CASSSKQGAGETQYF. CDR3 nucleotides: TGTGCCAGCAGCTCGAAACAGGGGGCCGGAGAGACCCAGTACTTC.

The chain uses TRBV27 and TRBJ2-1; 11 nucleotides match TRBD2. There are 13 residues in the CDR3. Germline V gene sequence: CDR1 MNHEY, CDR2 SMNVEV (reference sequence). V trimming: 8 bases; J trimming: 16 bases; junction bases outside the gene matches: 13. Here the CDR3 DNA reads TGTGCCAGCGCGAGGGCTAGCGGGAGGTTTAGCTTCTTC. Translating gives CASARASGRFSFF.

This sequence joins TRBV7-3 and TRBJ2-3; 10 nucleotides line up with TRBD2. CDR1 is SGHTA and CDR2 is FQGTGA in the germline V gene. Losses at the gene ends were 2 bases for V and 2 bases for J; bases not matched to a gene: 7. This CDR3 contains 17 residues. DNA for the CDR3: TGTGCCAGCAGCTTATTCCCCGGACTAGCGGTCACAGATACGCAGTATTTT. This codes for CASSLFPGLAVTDTQYF.

The gene calls are TRBV5-1 and TRBJ2-7, with D maybe TRBD2 (6 bases). Germline V lookup: CDR1 SGHRS, CDR2 YFSETQ. The CDR3 is 14 residues long. V lost 4 bases and J lost 5, with 16 bases in between. The CDR3 coding sequence is TGCGCCAGCAGCGCGGGGCAGGGCATTGACGAGCAGTACTTC. Encoded protein: CASSAGQGIDEQYF.

The chain joins TRBV9 to TRBJ2-5; TRBD2 aligns across 9 bases. The V gene end was trimmed by 4 bases and the J gene end by 2 bases; junction bases not matched to a gene: 6. Germline CDR1 and CDR2: SGDLS and YYNGEE. This CDR3 is 15 amino acids long. The CDR3 DNA reads as TGTGCCAGCAGCTCGGCGGGAGGGTGGCAAGAGACCCAGTACTTC. Residues: CASSSAGGWQETQYF.

The V and J genes are TRBV28 and TRBJ2-7, with 7 bases matching TRBD2. The V and J ends lost 3 bases and 4 bases, in that order; junction bases with no gene match: 12. CDR3 size: 16 residues. Per germline, CDR1 MDHEN and CDR2 SYDVKM. The CDR3 reads CASSFLRGTGAYEQYF. Here the CDR3 DNA reads TGTGCCAGCAGTTTCCTGCGGGGGACCGGAGCGTACGAGCAGTACTTC.

This clone was picked up one time. The V call is TRBV6-5, the J call TRBJ2-6; no clear D. The germline gives CDR1 MNHEY, CDR2 SVGAGI. Trimming cost V 7 bases and J 2 bases, with 6 bases left between them. The CDR3 has 13 amino acids. The chain's CDR3 is CASIGPGANVLTF. The CDR3 nucleotides read TGTGCCAGCATCGGTCCTGGGGCCAACGTCCTGACTTTC.

This rearrangement joins TRBV5-1 to TRBJ2-1, with D maybe TRBD2 (5 bases). The CDR3 contains 13 residues. The germline CDR1 and CDR2 sequences are SGHRS and YFSETQ. V was clipped by 4 bases and J by 8 bases, with 13 bases between them. The CDR3 DNA follows: TGCGCCAGCAGCAGCCCCTCTAGCCATGAGCAGTTCTTC. The encoded protein is CASSSPSSHEQFF.

The rearrangement links TRBV27 to TRBJ2-7, with 9 bases aligning to TRBD1. This CDR3 comprises 13 residues. Germline loops: CDR1 MNHEY, CDR2 SMNVEV (reference sequence). V was pared by 5 bases and J by 6 bases, with 5 bases of the junction left unmatched. In nucleotides, the CDR3 is TGTGCCAGCAGTCTAAACAGGGGGCGCGAGCAGTACTTC. Translated: CASSLNRGREQYF.

About this clone itself: The junction and the germline gene differ at one end; a read error may be behind it. The chain couples TRBV19 to TRBJ2-1, with 13 bases aligning to TRBD2. Germline assignment: CDR1 LNHDA and CDR2 SQIVND (reference sequence). This CDR3 spans 15 amino acids. For the CDR3, the DNA is TGTGCCAGTAGCTCACTAGCGGGAGGGTACAATGGGCAGTTCTTC. Protein sequence: CASSSLAGGYNGQFF.

This sequence joins TRBV10-2 and TRBJ2-1; weak D call: TRBD1 (6 bases). This CDR3 spans 16 amino acids. Looked up from germline, CDR1 is WSHSY and CDR2 is SAAADI. Trimming pared 7 bases from V and 7 bases from J, leaving 23 bases between. The chain's CDR3 is CASILGWVQGGNEQFF. Written as DNA, the CDR3 is TGCGCCAGCATTCTCGGTTGGGTACAGGGTGGTAATGAGCAGTTCTTC.

This clone has only a few counts. V usage is TRBV20-1 and J usage is TRBJ2-7; D may be TRBD1 (5 bases). The CDR3 runs 11 residues. Germline V lookup: CDR1 DFQATT, CDR2 SNEGSKA (reference sequence). The V end was cut by 4 bases, the J end by 5 bases, with 9 bases between. The CDR3 spells CSAKDRHEQYF. The DNA for the CDR3 is TGCAGTGCTAAAGACAGACACGAGCAGTACTTC.

The chain carries TRBV10-1 and TRBJ2-1; TRBD2 aligns across 7 bases. The CDR3 extends over 11 amino acids. CDR1 is WNHNN, CDR2 SYGVQD, per germline (reference sequence). After removal of 10 bases from V and 8 bases from J, the junction contained 5 bases not matched to a gene. DNA for the CDR3: TGCGCCATCATCGGGAGGCATGAGCAGTTCTTC. It codes for CAIIGRHEQFF.

V usage is TRBV5-6 and J usage is TRBJ2-7; D could derive from TRBD1 or TRBD2 (6 bases each). The V gene lost 4 bases and the J gene lost 6 bases, with 17 bases spanning the gap. The CDR3 has 14 amino acids. Germline V lookup: CDR1 SGHDT, CDR2 YYEEEE. The CDR3 region is CASSPLGGSGEQYF. The CDR3 DNA reads as TGTGCCAGCAGCCCCCTAGGGGGGTCAGGCGAGCAGTACTTC.

The V and J genes are TRBV6-5 and TRBJ2-7; D perhaps matches TRBD2 (5 bases). Trimming took 6 bases from V and 0 from J, leaving 15 bases between them. CDR1 is MNHEY and CDR2 is SVGAGI in the germline V gene. The CDR3 sequence is 15 residues long. The CDR3 sequence: CASSPGTGGSYEQYF. The DNA for the CDR3 is TGTGCCAGCAGCCCAGGCACCGGAGGCTCCTACGAGCAGTACTTC.

This clone has only one observation. This chain joins TRBV6-1 and TRBJ2-7; 9 positions agree with TRBD2. V was clipped by 2 bases and J by 6 bases; unmatched bases: 14. Germline-derived CDR1 and CDR2 are MNHNS and SASEGT. The CDR3 covers 17 residues. The CDR3 here is CASSERREGPSSSEQYF. In DNA, the CDR3 is TGTGCCAGCAGTGAAAGGCGGGAGGGCCCTAGTAGCAGCGAGCAGTACTTC.

The rearrangement uses TRBV18 and TRBJ2-7; no reliable D call. Germline V gives CDR1 KGHSH, CDR2 LQKENI. V gave up 4 bases and J gave up 3 bases, with 10 bases separating them. The length of the CDR3 is 13 residues. CDR3: CASSHSHGYEQYF. The DNA for the CDR3 is TGTGCCAGCTCACACAGTCACGGCTACGAGCAGTACTTC.

The chain carries TRBV5-1 and TRBJ2-7; tentatively, D is TRBD1 (6 bases). Trimming removed 5 bases at V and 6 bases at J, with 15 bases between. The CDR3 runs 13 residues. Germline-derived CDR1 and CDR2 are SGHRS and YFSETQ. CDR3 nucleotides: TGCGCCAGCAGAGAGGGGGTAGACCGCGAGCAGTACTTC. Translation: CASREGVDREQYF.

The chain recombines TRBV11-2 with TRBJ2-7; D might be TRBD1 (7 bases). V was cut by 1 base and J by 2 bases, with 15 bases left in between. Germline CDR1 and CDR2: SGHAT and FQNNGV. This CDR3 is 16 amino acids long. The CDR3 DNA reads TGTGCCAGCAGCTTAGCGGCGGGACAGAGAACCTACGAGCAGTACTTC. It encodes CASSLAAGQRTYEQYF. The full variable domain, its missing parts supplied by reference TRBV11-2 and TRBJ2-7, is EAGVAQSPRYKIIEKRQSVAFWCNPISGHATLYWYQQILGQGPKLLIQFQNNGVVDDSQLPKDRFSAERLKGVDSTLKIQPAKLEDSAVYLCASSLAAGQRTYEQYFGPGTRLTVT.

This chain links TRBV9 with TRBJ2-7; D is perhaps TRBD1 (6 bases). Germline V lookup: CDR1 SGDLS, CDR2 YYNGEE. V was shortened by 0 bases and J by 2 bases, with 12 bases between the two germline ends. This CDR3 has 15 amino acids. This chain's CDR3 is CASSVAGAATYEQYF. The CDR3, as DNA: TGTGCCAGCAGCGTAGCAGGGGCCGCGACCTACGAGCAGTACTTC.

The chain links TRBV7-8 to TRBJ2-1, with 11 bases that match TRBD2. Trimming cost V 4 bases and J 7 bases; bases outside gene matches: 9. This CDR3 region has 16 residues. Germline values: CDR1 SGHVS, CDR2 FQNEAQ. CDR3 sequence (DNA): TGTGCCAGCAGCTCAGCTCCTAGCGGGAGGTTGAATGAGCAGTTCTTC. Its translation: CASSSAPSGRLNEQFF.

The rearrangement uses TRBV19 and TRBJ2-7, with D hard to call. CDR1 LNHDA and CDR2 SQIVND come from the germline V gene (reference sequence). V shed 5 bases and J shed 2 bases, with 10 bases lying between them. The CDR3 is 13 amino acids. DNA of the CDR3: TGTGCCAGTAGTCTATTTGATACCTACGAGCAGTACTTC. Translation gives CASSLFDTYEQYF. Using reference TRBV19 and TRBJ2-7 for the parts outside the CDR3, the full variable domain is DGGITQSPKYLFRKEGQNVTLSCEQNLNHDAMYWYRQDPGQGLRLIYYSQIVNDFQKGDIAEGYSVSREKKESFPLTVTSAQKNPTAFYLCASSLFDTYEQYFGPGTRLTVT.

The chain combines TRBV18 with TRBJ1-5, with D possibly matching TRBD1 (5 bases). Trimming took 2 bases from V and 0 from J, leaving 17 bases between them. The germline V gene encodes CDR1 KGHSH and CDR2 LQKENI. This CDR3 region has 18 residues. The CDR3 DNA is TGTGCCAGCTCACCAAGGAATTCGCGTGGACATAGCAATCAGCCCCAGCATTTT. Its protein is CASSPRNSRGHSNQPQHF.

The genes are TRBV5-6 and TRBJ2-3; 7 nucleotides line up with TRBD1. Trimming cost V 0 bases and J 8 bases; bases outside gene matches: 18. The CDR3 loop spans 18 amino acids. Germline values: CDR1 SGHDT, CDR2 YYEEEE. CDR3 amino acids: CASSLEQRAGGLGGTQYF. The CDR3 bases are TGTGCCAGCAGCTTGGAACAGAGGGCAGGGGGTTTGGGTGGTACGCAGTATTTT. The full variable domain, completed using reference TRBV5-6 and TRBJ2-3, is DAGVTQSPTHLIKTRGQQVTLRCSPKSGHDTVSWYQQALGQGPQFIFQYYEEEERQRGNFPDRFSGHQFPNYSSELNVNALLLGDSALYLCASSLEQRAGGLGGTQYFGPGTRLTVL.

The rearrangement joins TRBV5-4 to TRBJ1-1; D might be TRBD1 (5 bases). The CDR3 contains 13 residues. V dropped 6 bases and J dropped 4 bases, with 13 bases sitting between them. Germline CDR1 and CDR2: SGHNT and YYREEE (reference sequence). This CDR3 reads CASTSPGGTEAFF. The DNA of the CDR3 is TGTGCCAGCACCTCACCCGGGGGCACTGAAGCTTTCTTT. The variable domain in full, completed from reference TRBV5-4 and TRBJ1-1, reads ETGVTQSPTHLIKTRGQQVTLRCSSQSGHNTVSWYQQALGQGPQFIFQYYREEENGRGNFPPRFSGLQFPNYSSELNVNALELDDSALYLCASTSPGGTEAFFGQGTRLTVV.